These 16 T cell receptor beta chains were sequenced from one sample in a study of blood T cell repertoires in COVID-19. Sequencing used immunoSEQ multiplex PCR; TCRdb keeps in-frame clones, though not all of them. The sample consists of fewer than 80,000 clones, 75% to 90% of them appearing once. The sequenced sample consisted of peripheral blood. The source is a human donor in a cohort sampled during active COVID-19.

The V and J genes are TRBV24-1 and TRBJ2-1; tentative D call: TRBD2 (5 bases). Germline loops: CDR1 KGHDR, CDR2 SFDVKD. Trimming removed 3 bases at V and 6 bases at J, with 14 bases between. The CDR3 length is 15 residues. The DNA for the CDR3 is TGTGCCACCAGTGATCAGAGGGCCAGAATCAATGAGCAGTTCTTC. Residues: CATSDQRARINEQFF.

This chain connects TRBV7-9 to TRBJ2-1; 9 nucleotides agree with TRBD2. The CDR3 totals 15 residues. Unmatched junction bases numbered 7, after V lost 2 bases and J lost 8 bases. Germline V lookup: CDR1 SEHNR, CDR2 FQNEAQ (reference sequence). CDR3 amino acids: CASSLPAGGPDEQFF. The CDR3 nucleotides read TGTGCCAGCAGCTTACCGGCGGGAGGGCCCGATGAGCAGTTCTTC.

There are a few counts of this clone. The V and J genes are TRBV7-2 and TRBJ2-3; the D gene is possibly TRBD2 (6 bases). Germline CDR1 SGHTA, CDR2 FQGNSA. CDR3 length equals 14 residues. The ends were cut back, 5 bases at V and 4 bases at J, with 13 bases in the middle. This CDR3 is CASSPRGYADTQYF. The CDR3 region has the DNA TGTGCCAGCAGCCCACGGGGGTACGCAGATACGCAGTATTTT.

This chain uses TRBV9 with TRBJ2-2; unclear D gene. The CDR3 length is 14 residues. The V gene lost 0 bases and the J gene lost 1 base, with 4 bases spanning the gap. Per the germline V gene, CDR1 is SGDLS and CDR2 is YYNGEE. CDR3 protein: CASSVAGNTGELFF. The CDR3 DNA reads as TGTGCCAGCAGCGTAGCGGGGAACACCGGGGAGCTGTTTTTT.

V gene TRBV7-2 combines with J gene TRBJ2-3, with a tentative D call TRBD2 (5 bases). With 4 bases removed from V and 0 bases from J, the gap between germline ends came to 11 bases. CDR3 length equals 15 residues. The germline CDR1 and CDR2 sequences are SGHTA and FQGNSA. The CDR3 loop is CASSSVGASTDTQYF. The DNA of the CDR3 is TGTGCCAGCAGCTCCGTGGGAGCTAGCACAGATACGCAGTATTTT.

This clone was seen a few times. In nucleotides, the CDR3 is TGTGCCAGCAGTTACGGGGCGGGCAATCAGCCCCAGCATTTT. It yields the protein CASSYGAGNQPQHF. The genes are TRBV6-2 or TRBV6-3 and TRBJ1-5; D possibly corresponds to TRBD1 (5 bases). Trimming took off 2 bases at V and 2 bases at J, with 7 bases between the two ends. The CDR3 has 14 amino acids. Per germline, CDR1 MNHEY and CDR2 SVGEGT.

Comments on this clone: Germline is not matched at one junction end, which may reflect a read error. The chain uses TRBV7-2 and TRBJ2-2; D is ambiguous. Germline assignment: CDR1 SGHTA and CDR2 FQGNSA. The length of the CDR3 is 15 residues. The CDR3 loop reads CASRLAANSGGELFF. The CDR3 region has the DNA TGTGCCAGCAGGTTAGCAGCGAATTCCGGCGGGGAGCTGTTTTTT.

The chain joins TRBV5-6 to TRBJ1-2; D remains unclear. The CDR3 is 14 amino acids. Per germline, CDR1 SGHDT and CDR2 YYEEEE. Trimming took 1 base from V and 8 from J, leaving 15 bases between them. The CDR3 loop reads CASSLSGAGSGYTF. CDR3 coding DNA: TGTGCCAGCAGCTTGAGCGGCGCGGGGTCCGGCTACACCTTC.

The chain has TRBV2 and TRBJ2-2; the match to TRBD2 covers 8 bases. The trim removed 5 bases at V and 6 bases at J, leaving 2 bases unmatched. CDR1 and CDR2 (germline): SNHLY, FYNNEI. The length of the CDR3 is 13 residues. The CDR3 DNA reads TGTGCCAGCAGTCAGGGACTAGCCGGGGAGCTGTTTTTT. Residues: CASSQGLAGELFF.

This chain joins TRBV27 and TRBJ1-1; 7 positions match TRBD1. This CDR3 has 14 amino acids. Losses at the gene ends were 5 bases for V and 3 bases for J; bases not matched to a gene: 6. Per the germline V gene, CDR1 is MNHEY and CDR2 is SMNVEV (reference sequence). CDR3 residues: CASSTPTGDTEAFF. The DNA of the CDR3 is TGTGCCAGCAGTACACCAACAGGGGACACTGAAGCTTTCTTT.

This clone has just a few counts. For the CDR3, the DNA is TGCAGCGTCTCAGGGGCAGGCTATGGCTACACCTTC. Translated, it gives CSVSGAGYGYTF. The chain is built from TRBV29-1 and TRBJ1-2, with a weak D call TRBD1 (6 bases). The CDR3 is 12 amino acids. Germline CDR1 reads SQVTM; CDR2 reads ANQGSEA. V lost 6 bases, J lost 4 bases, and 12 bases lay in between.

J is TRBJ1-1 and V is TRBV19; a weak D match, TRBD1 (6 bases). The germline V and J ends were trimmed by 7 bases and 3 bases, with 9 bases remaining between them. This CDR3 spans 12 amino acids. CDR1 is LNHDA, CDR2 SQIVND, per germline (reference sequence). The CDR3 protein is CASKDSHTEAFF. As DNA, the CDR3 is TGTGCCAGTAAGGACAGTCACACTGAAGCTTTCTTT.

The V gene is TRBV18, the J gene TRBJ1-6; D remains ambiguous. This CDR3 has 17 residues. With 0 bases removed from V and 5 bases from J, the gap between germline ends came to 14 bases. Germline values: CDR1 KGHSH, CDR2 LQKENI. The CDR3 DNA reads TGTGCCAGCTCACCACCTGGTGGCACAGCAAATAATTCACCCCTCCACTTT. This codes for CASSPPGGTANNSPLHF.

The chain links TRBV7-8 to TRBJ1-4, with 9 nucleotides matching TRBD1. Germline assignment: CDR1 SGHVS and CDR2 FQNEAQ. V was pared by 5 bases and J by 8 bases, with 12 bases of the junction left unmatched. The CDR3 is 16 residues long. The CDR3 spells CASSLTTGTGWEKLFF. The CDR3 nucleotides read TGTGCCAGCAGCCTAACCACCGGGACAGGGTGGGAAAAACTGTTTTTT.

CDR3 coding DNA: TGTGCCAGCAGTTTTGGGGGGGGGCCGGTAAAAGTGACCCAGTACTTC. Translation gives CASSFGGGPVKVTQYF. The chain carries TRBV6-2 or TRBV6-3 and TRBJ2-5, with TRBD2 as a possible D gene (7 bases). The CDR3 totals 16 residues. Trimming removed 4 bases from V and 7 bases from J, with 22 bases in between. From germline, CDR1 is MNHEY and CDR2 SVGEGT.

The sample holds a few counts of this clone. J is TRBJ2-7 and V is TRBV4-1; 10 bases fit TRBD2. The ends lost 4 bases at V and 6 bases at J; junction bases unmatched: 12. The CDR3 extends over 16 amino acids. From germline, CDR1 is MGHRA and CDR2 YSYEKL. CDR3 in DNA: TGCGCCAGCAGCCCTATCCCCACTAGCGGGAATAGCGAGCAGTACTTC. Translation: CASSPIPTSGNSEQYF.